These 22 T cell receptor beta chains came from one sample sequenced in a study of T cell responses to AZD1222 COVID-19 vaccine. This table comes from immunoSEQ multiplex PCR, and its TCRdb copy is limited to in-frame clones, with some not included. The repertoire holds about 140,000 clones, with about 90% as singletons. Source: peripheral blood, taken on day 0 of AZD1222 vaccination. The source of these receptors is an adult in good health.

This clone was seen only a few times. The rearrangement links TRBV5-6 to TRBJ2-2, with a tentative D call TRBD2 (6 bases). Germline V gene sequence: CDR1 SGHDT, CDR2 YYEEEE. V gave up 2 bases and J gave up 6 bases, with 11 bases separating them. This CDR3 spans 14 amino acids. CDR3 sequence (DNA): TGTGCCAGCAGCTTCGGGAGAGGGCCCGGGGAGCTGTTTTTT. Its protein is CASSFGRGPGELFF.

The rearrangement links TRBV3-1 (or the pseudogene TRBV3-2) to TRBJ1-6, with D possibly TRBD1 on 6 matching bases. CDR1 and CDR2 (germline): LGHDT, YNNKEL (reference sequence). CDR3 length: 15 amino acids. The V and J ends lost 1 base and 9 bases respectively, with 13 bases between them. The CDR3 sequence: CASSQGVAGASPLHF. CDR3 sequence (DNA): TGTGCCAGCAGCCAAGGGGTTGCGGGGGCTTCACCCCTCCACTTT.

The chain combines TRBV9 with TRBJ1-2, with 9 positions matching TRBD1. V lost 3 bases, J lost 4 bases, and 7 bases stayed unmatched. This CDR3 spans 15 amino acids. Germline V gives CDR1 SGDLS, CDR2 YYNGEE. The CDR3 loop reads CASSAGDRVSYGYTF. CDR3 DNA: TGTGCCAGCAGCGCGGGGGACAGGGTGAGCTATGGCTACACCTTC.

The rearrangement joins TRBV5-5 to TRBJ2-7; possibly TRBD1 for D (5 bases). Trimming removed 4 bases from V and 4 bases from J, with 18 bases in between. Germline CDR1 reads SGHKS; CDR2 reads YYEKEE (reference sequence). The CDR3 spans 15 residues. The CDR3, as DNA: TGTGCCAGCAGCCAATTGCTAGGTGCAGGGTACGAGCAGTACTTC. Translating it yields CASSQLLGAGYEQYF.

This rearrangement joins TRBV6-5 to TRBJ2-7; 8 bases map to TRBD2. Germline trimming cut 5 bases from V and 2 bases from J; bases unmatched to any gene: 5. Per the germline V gene, CDR1 is MNHEY and CDR2 is SVGAGI. The CDR3 contains 14 residues. The CDR3 region is CASSSGRWAYEQYF. CDR3 coding DNA: TGTGCCAGCAGTAGCGGGAGATGGGCCTACGAGCAGTACTTC.

This chain connects TRBV7-9 to TRBJ2-3; a weak D match, TRBD2 (6 bases). This CDR3 is built from 17 residues. The V and J ends lost 3 bases and 3 bases respectively, with 19 bases between them. In germline, CDR1 is SEHNR, CDR2 FQNEAQ (reference sequence). The CDR3 nucleotides are TGTGCCAGCAGCTTTTTGGAGACAAATGGGGGGACAGATACGCAGTATTTT. Amino acids: CASSFLETNGGTDTQYF.

This chain uses TRBV5-4 with TRBJ1-6; 9 bases agree with TRBD1. The ends lost 3 bases at V and 9 bases at J; junction bases unmatched: 10. CDR3 length: 16 residues. From germline, CDR1 is SGHNT and CDR2 YYREEE (reference sequence). In nucleotides, the CDR3 is TGTGCCAGCAGCTGGGGTACCGGGACAGGGTCTTCACCCCTCCACTTT. Translated, it gives CASSWGTGTGSSPLHF.

On this clone: One junction end disagrees with the germline gene, perhaps due to a read error. The chain employs TRBV4-1 and TRBJ2-1; D is unresolved. Per the germline V gene, CDR1 is MGHRA and CDR2 is YSYEKL. CDR3 size: 11 residues. The CDR3 coding sequence is TGCGCCAGCAGACAAGGCGTTGAGCAGTTCTTC. It codes for CASRQGVEQFF.

The chain couples TRBV5-1 to TRBJ2-7; 8 nucleotides match TRBD1. Germline V gene lookup returns CDR1 SGHRS and CDR2 YFSETQ. The CDR3 has 16 amino acids. Trimming took 6 bases from V and 5 from J; bases not matched to a gene: 16. The chain's CDR3 is CASMPYPGQEIHEQYF. CDR3 bases: TGCGCCAGCATGCCGTACCCGGGACAGGAAATCCACGAGCAGTACTTC. The full variable domain, with the rest looked up from reference TRBV5-1 and TRBJ2-7, is KAGVTQTPRYLIKTRGQQVTLSCSPISGHRSVSWYQQTPGQGLQFLFEYFSETQRNKGNFPGRFSGRQFSNSRSEMNVSTLELGDSALYLCASMPYPGQEIHEQYFGPGTRLTVT.

The V and J genes are TRBV4-3 and TRBJ2-7; 13 nucleotides agree with TRBD2. The length of the CDR3 is 16 residues. Trimming at V came to 1 base and at J to 4 bases, leaving 4 bases not matched to a gene. The germline gives CDR1 LGHNA, CDR2 YSLEER. The CDR3 loop reads CASSQGLAGGLYEQYF. In DNA form, the CDR3 reads TGCGCCAGCAGCCAAGGACTAGCGGGAGGCCTGTACGAGCAGTACTTC.

The chain combines TRBV19 with TRBJ2-1; D is unclear. Trimming cost V 3 bases and J 2 bases, with 8 bases left between them. Germline CDR1 reads LNHDA; CDR2 reads SQIVND (reference sequence). This CDR3 is 14 amino acids long. The CDR3 loop reads CASSMGIPYNEQFF. CDR3 DNA: TGTGCCAGTAGTATGGGGATCCCCTACAATGAGCAGTTCTTC.

The sample holds one count of this clone. This chain connects TRBV5-1 to TRBJ2-1; 8 bases are shared with TRBD2. CDR3 length equals 21 residues. After removal of 0 bases from V and 0 bases from J, the junction contained 17 bases not matched to a gene. Germline CDR1 and CDR2: SGHRS and YFSETQ. The CDR3 here is CASSLGGSLADKKSSYNEQFF. CDR3 coding DNA: TGCGCCAGCAGCTTGGGAGGTTCACTAGCGGATAAGAAGAGCTCCTACAATGAGCAGTTCTTC.

The chain carries TRBV7-2 and TRBJ1-2; D remains ambiguous. Trimming took 6 bases from V and 8 from J, leaving 13 bases between them. CDR1 SGHTA and CDR2 FQGNSA come from the germline V gene. The CDR3 is 12 residues long. The CDR3 is CASSPQREGYTF. The CDR3 DNA reads TGTGCCAGCAGTCCCCAGAGGGAGGGCTACACCTTC. Looking up the rest from reference TRBV7-2 and TRBJ1-2 gives the full variable domain: GAGVSQSPSNKVTEKGKDVELRCDPISGHTALYWYRQSLGQGLEFLIYFQGNSAPDKSGLPSDRFSAERTGGSVSTLTIQRTQQEDSAVYLCASSPQREGYTFGSGTRLTVV.

Here the CDR3 DNA reads TGTGCCAGCAGCATGACAGGGCCCACTGAAGCTTTCTTT. This encodes CASSMTGPTEAFF. The chain has TRBV7-9 and TRBJ1-1, with 7 bases identical to TRBD1. The CDR3 has 13 amino acids. CDR1 is SEHNR and CDR2 is FQNEAQ in the germline V gene (reference sequence). V lost 5 bases to trimming and J lost 4 bases; unmatched junction nucleotides: 4.

The rearrangement uses TRBV7-8 and TRBJ2-1; 10 bases map to TRBD2. The CDR3 runs to 16 residues. J gave up 2 bases and V 1 base, and 2 bases lay outside the gene matches. The V gene's germline CDR1 is SGHVS and CDR2 FQNEAQ. CDR3 region: CASSLEGLAAYNEQFF. CDR3 sequence (DNA): TGTGCCAGCAGCTTAGAAGGACTAGCGGCCTACAATGAGCAGTTCTTC.

The chain links TRBV4-2 to TRBJ2-7; 7 nucleotides agree with TRBD2. Germline loops: CDR1 LGHNA, CDR2 YNFKEQ. Losses at the gene ends were 1 base for V and 3 bases for J; bases not matched to a gene: 6. The CDR3 extends over 15 amino acids. As DNA, the CDR3 is TGTGCCAGCAGCCAAGGGCTAGCGGAAGTCTACGAGCAGTACTTC. Protein product: CASSQGLAEVYEQYF.

This chain connects TRBV9 to TRBJ1-5; D is uncertain. The CDR3 totals 13 residues. The germline V gene has CDR1 SGDLS and CDR2 YYNGEE. Trimming shortened V by 0 bases and J by 13 bases, and 14 bases separated the two germline ends. CDR3 nucleotide sequence: TGTGCCAGCAGCGTAGCTGGGAGCGGGCCACAGCATTTT. Amino acids: CASSVAGSGPQHF.

The sample holds one count of this clone. The rearrangement joins TRBV12-2 to TRBJ1-5; TRBD1 reflects the table's D call only, with no check against the DNA. TRBV12-2 is labeled a pseudogene. This CDR3 is 17 amino acids long. In nucleotides, the CDR3 is TGTGCAAGTCGTTGGCCTGATCGGACAGGGCCCAATCAGCCCCAGCATTTT. Protein: CASRWPDRTGPNQPQHF.

This clone came up once. J is TRBJ2-2 and V is TRBV6-5; 9 bases align to TRBD1. CDR1 is MNHEY and CDR2 is SVGAGI in the germline V gene. CDR3 length: 14 residues. V was pared by 8 bases and J by 6 bases, with 7 bases of the junction left unmatched. CDR3 DNA sequence: TGTGCCAGCCGGGACAGGGTTGGCCCCGGGGAGCTGTTTTTT. The encoded protein is CASRDRVGPGELFF.

This clone was counted a single time. The rearrangement joins TRBV7-7 to TRBJ2-1, with 9 bases lining up with TRBD1. Germline CDR1 and CDR2: SSHAT and FNYEAQ (reference sequence). After removal of 5 bases from V and 4 bases from J, the junction contained 3 bases not matched to a gene. The CDR3 runs 14 residues. Here the CDR3 reads CASSLDRGYNEQFF. CDR3 sequence (DNA): TGTGCCAGCAGCCTCGACAGGGGGTACAATGAGCAGTTCTTC.

Here the CDR3 DNA reads TGTGCCAGTAGTACGCATACAGGGGGCGCGAAACCGTACTTC. It codes for CASSTHTGGAKPYF. The J gene is TRBJ2-4, the V gene TRBV19, with TRBD1 identical over 9 bases. The CDR3 spans 14 residues. Trimming took 4 bases from V and 15 from J; bases not matched to a gene: 13. Germline V gene lookup returns CDR1 LNHDA and CDR2 SQIVND (reference sequence).

V gene TRBV3-1 (or the pseudogene TRBV3-2) combines with J gene TRBJ1-5; a possible D gene is TRBD1 (6 bases). The CDR3 length is 13 residues. Germline V gene lookup returns CDR1 LGHDT and CDR2 YNNKEL (reference sequence). V shed 4 bases and J shed 7 bases, with 11 bases lying between them. CDR3 amino acids: CASSPTGSQPQHF. CDR3 nucleotide sequence: TGTGCCAGCAGCCCTACAGGGTCGCAGCCCCAGCATTTT.